The present T cell receptor beta chain was sequenced within a study of cytomegalovirus exposure and HLA in healthy donors. The CDR3 length is 15 residues. Looked up from germline, CDR1 is LNHDA and CDR2 is SQIVND (reference sequence). The junction had 11 bases not matched to a gene; V was cut back by 6 bases and J by 8 bases. PCR involved 60 Vbeta and 13 Jbeta primers. TCRdb's table, derived via immunoSEQ multiplex PCR, lists solely in-frame clones and lacks some. In the table there are 250,000 to 350,000 clones, 70% to 90% of which are singletons. The clonotype comes from a man in his forties in good health and CMV-seropositive. The material sequenced was PBMCs. V usage is TRBV19 and J usage is TRBJ2-1, with 9 positions matching TRBD1. The CDR3: CASSPRDRVLDEQFF. CDR3 nucleotides: TGTGCCAGTAGCCCCCGGGACAGGGTATTGGATGAGCAGTTCTTC.